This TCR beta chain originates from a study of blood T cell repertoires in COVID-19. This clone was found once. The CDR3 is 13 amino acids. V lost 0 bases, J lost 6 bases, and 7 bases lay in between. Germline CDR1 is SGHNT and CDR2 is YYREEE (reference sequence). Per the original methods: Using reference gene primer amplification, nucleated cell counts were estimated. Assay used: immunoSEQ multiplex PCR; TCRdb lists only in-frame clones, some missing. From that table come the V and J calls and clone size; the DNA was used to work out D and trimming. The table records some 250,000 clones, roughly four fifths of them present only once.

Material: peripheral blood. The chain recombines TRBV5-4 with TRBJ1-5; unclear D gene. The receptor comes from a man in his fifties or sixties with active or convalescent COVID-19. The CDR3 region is CASSLGGSQPQHF. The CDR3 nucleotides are TGTGCCAGCAGCTTGGGAGGATCTCAGCCCCAGCATTTT.